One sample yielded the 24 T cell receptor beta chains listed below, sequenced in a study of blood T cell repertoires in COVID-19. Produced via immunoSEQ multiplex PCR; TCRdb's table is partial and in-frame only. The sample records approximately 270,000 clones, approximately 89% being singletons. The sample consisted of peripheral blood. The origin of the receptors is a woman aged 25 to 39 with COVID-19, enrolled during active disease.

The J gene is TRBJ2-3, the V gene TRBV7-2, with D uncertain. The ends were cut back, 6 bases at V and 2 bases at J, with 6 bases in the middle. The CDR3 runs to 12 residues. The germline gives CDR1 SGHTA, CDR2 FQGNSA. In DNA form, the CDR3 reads TGTGCCAGCAGTCCGTACACAGATACGCAGTATTTT. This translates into CASSPYTDTQYF.

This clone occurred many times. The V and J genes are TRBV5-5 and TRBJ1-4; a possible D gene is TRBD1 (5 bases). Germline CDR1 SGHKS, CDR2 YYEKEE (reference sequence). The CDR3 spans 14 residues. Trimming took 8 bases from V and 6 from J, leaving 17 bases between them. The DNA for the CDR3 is TGTGCCAGTGGTCGTGGCAGGGTGTATGAAAAACTGTTTTTT. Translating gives CASGRGRVYEKLFF.

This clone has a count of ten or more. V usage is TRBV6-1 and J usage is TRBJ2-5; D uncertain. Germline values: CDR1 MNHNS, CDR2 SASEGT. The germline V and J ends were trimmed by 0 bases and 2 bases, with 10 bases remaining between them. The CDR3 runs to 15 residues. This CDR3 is CASSEAHRRQETQYF. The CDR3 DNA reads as TGTGCCAGCAGTGAAGCGCACAGAAGACAAGAGACCCAGTACTTC.

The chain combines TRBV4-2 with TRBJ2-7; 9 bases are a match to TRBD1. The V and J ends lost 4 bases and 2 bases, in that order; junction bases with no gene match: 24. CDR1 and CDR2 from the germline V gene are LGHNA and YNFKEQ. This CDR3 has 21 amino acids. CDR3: CASSLLREQGATDSPTYEQYF. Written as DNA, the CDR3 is TGTGCCAGCAGCCTCTTACGGGAACAGGGGGCGACGGATAGCCCTACCTACGAGCAGTACTTC.

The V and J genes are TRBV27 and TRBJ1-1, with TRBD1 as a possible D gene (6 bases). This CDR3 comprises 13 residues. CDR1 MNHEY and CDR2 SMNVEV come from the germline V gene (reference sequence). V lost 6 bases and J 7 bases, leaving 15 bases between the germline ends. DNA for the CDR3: TGTGCCAGCAGCCCAAGGACAGCCTTTGAAGCTTTCTTT. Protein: CASSPRTAFEAFF.

This CDR3 is CASSLDLGTANYGYTF. The DNA for the CDR3 is TGTGCCAGCAGCTTAGATCTTGGGACAGCTAACTATGGCTACACCTTC. The genes are TRBV7-9 and TRBJ1-2; TRBD1 matches at 7 bases. After removal of 1 base from V and 0 bases from J, the junction contained 5 bases not matched to a gene. The V gene's germline CDR1 is SEHNR and CDR2 FQNEAQ (reference sequence). The CDR3 runs to 16 residues.

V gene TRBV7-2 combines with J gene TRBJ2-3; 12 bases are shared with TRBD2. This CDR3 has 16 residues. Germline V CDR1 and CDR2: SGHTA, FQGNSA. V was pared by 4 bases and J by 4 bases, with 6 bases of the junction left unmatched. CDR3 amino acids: CASSSRLAGDPDTQYF. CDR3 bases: TGTGCCAGCAGCTCCAGACTAGCGGGGGATCCAGATACGCAGTATTTT.

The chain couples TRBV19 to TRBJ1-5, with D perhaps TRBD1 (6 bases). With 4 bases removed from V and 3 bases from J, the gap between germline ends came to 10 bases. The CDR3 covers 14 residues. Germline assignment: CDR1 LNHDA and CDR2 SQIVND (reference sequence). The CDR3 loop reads CASSTRTDNQPQHF. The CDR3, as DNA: TGTGCCAGTAGTACCCGGACAGACAATCAGCCCCAGCATTTT.

The chain's CDR3 is CATSDLTSGVGADTQYF. As DNA, the CDR3 is TGTGCCACCAGTGATCTTACTAGCGGGGTAGGGGCAGATACGCAGTATTTT. The chain recombines TRBV24-1 with TRBJ2-3; 10 bases agree with TRBD2. The trim removed 3 bases at V and 4 bases at J, leaving 9 bases unmatched. CDR1 KGHDR and CDR2 SFDVKD come from the germline V gene. CDR3 length equals 17 residues.

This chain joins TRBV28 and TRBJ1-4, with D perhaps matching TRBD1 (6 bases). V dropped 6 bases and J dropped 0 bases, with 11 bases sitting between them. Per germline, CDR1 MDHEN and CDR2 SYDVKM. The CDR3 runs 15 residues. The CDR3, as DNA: TGTGCCAGCAGCCGGGACACTGCAACTAATGAAAAACTGTTTTTT. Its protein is CASSRDTATNEKLFF.

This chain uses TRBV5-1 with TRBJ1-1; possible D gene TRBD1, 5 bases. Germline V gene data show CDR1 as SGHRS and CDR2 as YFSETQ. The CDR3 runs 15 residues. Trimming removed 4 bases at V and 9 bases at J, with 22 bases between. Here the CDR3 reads CASSPYQGTVLKAFF. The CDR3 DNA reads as TGCGCCAGCAGCCCCTATCAGGGTACGGTGTTAAAAGCTTTCTTT.

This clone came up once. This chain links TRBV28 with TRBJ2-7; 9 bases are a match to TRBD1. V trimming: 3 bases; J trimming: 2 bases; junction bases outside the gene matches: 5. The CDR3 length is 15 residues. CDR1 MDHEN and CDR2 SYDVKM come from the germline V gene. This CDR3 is CASSFGQGSTYEQYF. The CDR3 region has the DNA TGTGCCAGCAGTTTCGGACAGGGGTCGACCTACGAGCAGTACTTC.

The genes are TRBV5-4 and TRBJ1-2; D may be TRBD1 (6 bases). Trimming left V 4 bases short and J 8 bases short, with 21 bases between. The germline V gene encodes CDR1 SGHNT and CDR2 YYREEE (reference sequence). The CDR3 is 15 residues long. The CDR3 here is CASSKQKGHPEGYTF. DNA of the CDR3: TGTGCCAGCAGCAAACAAAAGGGACATCCGGAGGGCTACACCTTC. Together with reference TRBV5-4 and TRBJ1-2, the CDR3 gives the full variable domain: ETGVTQSPTHLIKTRGQQVTLRCSSQSGHNTVSWYQQALGQGPQFIFQYYREEENGRGNFPPRFSGLQFPNYSSELNVNALELDDSALYLCASSKQKGHPEGYTFGSGTRLTVV.

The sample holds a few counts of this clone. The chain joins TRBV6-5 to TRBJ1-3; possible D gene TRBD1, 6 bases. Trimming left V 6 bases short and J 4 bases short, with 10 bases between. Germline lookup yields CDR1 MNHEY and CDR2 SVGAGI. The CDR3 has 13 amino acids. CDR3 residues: CASRWGHGNTIYF. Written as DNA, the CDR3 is TGTGCCAGCAGGTGGGGGCACGGAAACACCATATATTTT.

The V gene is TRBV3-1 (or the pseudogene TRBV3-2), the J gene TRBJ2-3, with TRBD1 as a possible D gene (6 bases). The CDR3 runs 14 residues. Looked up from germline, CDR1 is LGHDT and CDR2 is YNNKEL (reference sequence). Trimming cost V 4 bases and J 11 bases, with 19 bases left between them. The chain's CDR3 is CASSRGPSEGVQYF. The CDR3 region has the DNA TGTGCCAGCAGCCGGGGCCCCAGCGAGGGGGTGCAGTATTTT.

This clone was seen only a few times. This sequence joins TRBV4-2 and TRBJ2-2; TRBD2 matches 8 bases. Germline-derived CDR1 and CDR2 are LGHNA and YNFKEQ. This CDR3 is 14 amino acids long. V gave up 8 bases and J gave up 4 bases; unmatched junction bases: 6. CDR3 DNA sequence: TGTGCCAGCCGGACTAGCTCATTCACCGGGGAGCTGTTTTTT. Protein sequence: CASRTSSFTGELFF.

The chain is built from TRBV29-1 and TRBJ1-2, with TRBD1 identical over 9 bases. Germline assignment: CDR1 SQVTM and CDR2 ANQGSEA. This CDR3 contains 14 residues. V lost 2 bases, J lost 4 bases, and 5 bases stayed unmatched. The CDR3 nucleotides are TGCAGCGTTGAAAGGGGGACAGGGTCCTATGGCTACACCTTC. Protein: CSVERGTGSYGYTF.

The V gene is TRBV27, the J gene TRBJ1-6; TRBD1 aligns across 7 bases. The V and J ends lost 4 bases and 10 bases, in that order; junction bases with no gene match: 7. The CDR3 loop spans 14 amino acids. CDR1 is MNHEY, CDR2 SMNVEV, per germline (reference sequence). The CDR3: CASSSPGQLSPLHF. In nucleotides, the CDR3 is TGTGCCAGCAGTTCCCCGGGACAGCTGTCACCCCTCCACTTT.

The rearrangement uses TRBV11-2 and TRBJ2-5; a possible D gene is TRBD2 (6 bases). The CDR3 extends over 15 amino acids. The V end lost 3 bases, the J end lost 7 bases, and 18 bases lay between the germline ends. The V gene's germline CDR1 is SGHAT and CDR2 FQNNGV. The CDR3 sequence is CASSLGDSRTVTQYF. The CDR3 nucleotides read TGTGCCAGCAGCTTGGGGGACTCTAGAACGGTGACCCAGTACTTC.

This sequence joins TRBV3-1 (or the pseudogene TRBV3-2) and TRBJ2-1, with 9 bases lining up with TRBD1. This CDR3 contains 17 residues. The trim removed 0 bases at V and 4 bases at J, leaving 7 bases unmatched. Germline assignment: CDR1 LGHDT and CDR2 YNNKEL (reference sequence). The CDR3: CASSQDRGTGPYNEQFF. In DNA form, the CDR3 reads TGTGCCAGCAGCCAAGATCGTGGGACAGGGCCTTACAATGAGCAGTTCTTC.

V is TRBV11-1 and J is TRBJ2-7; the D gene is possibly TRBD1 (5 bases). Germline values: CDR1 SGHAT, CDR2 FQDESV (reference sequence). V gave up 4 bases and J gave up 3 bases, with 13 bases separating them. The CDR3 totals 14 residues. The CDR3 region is CASSSFTGDYEQYF. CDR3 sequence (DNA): TGTGCCAGCAGCTCATTCACAGGAGACTACGAGCAGTACTTC.

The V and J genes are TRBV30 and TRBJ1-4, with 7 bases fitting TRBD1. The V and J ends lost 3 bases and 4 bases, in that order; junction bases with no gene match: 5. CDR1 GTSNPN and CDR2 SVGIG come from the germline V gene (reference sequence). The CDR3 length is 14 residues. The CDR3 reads CAWSLDRSNEKLFF. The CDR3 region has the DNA TGTGCCTGGAGCTTGGACAGGAGTAATGAAAAACTGTTTTTT.

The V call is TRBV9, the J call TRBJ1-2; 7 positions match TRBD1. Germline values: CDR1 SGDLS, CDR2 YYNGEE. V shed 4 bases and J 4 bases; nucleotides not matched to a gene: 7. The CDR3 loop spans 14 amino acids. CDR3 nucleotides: TGTGCCAGCAGCCCCCTGGGACAGAGCTATGGCTACACCTTC. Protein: CASSPLGQSYGYTF.

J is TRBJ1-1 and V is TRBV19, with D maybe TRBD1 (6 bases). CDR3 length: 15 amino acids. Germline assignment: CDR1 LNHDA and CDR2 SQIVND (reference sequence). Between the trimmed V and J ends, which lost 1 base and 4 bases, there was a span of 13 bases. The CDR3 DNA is TGTGCCAGTAGTATAGGCTGGGGGCGCGGCACTGAAGCTTTCTTT. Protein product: CASSIGWGRGTEAFF.